Following are 10 T cell receptor beta chains from one sample sequenced in a study of T cells in Graves' hyperthyroidism and ophthalmopathy. RNA transcripts gave rise to amplified TCR beta CDR3 regions. With the HTBI primer set, the TCR CDR3 went through a first round of RT-PCR. TCRdb called the multiplex PCR reads again in MiXCR, with one record for every CDR3 protein. The repertoire holds 250,000 to 300,000 distinct CDR3 sequences, with about 17% as singletons. The sample was blood. All receptors derive from a woman aged 60-75 years with Graves' ophthalmopathy.

This clonotype was found many times. The chain combines TRBV13 with TRBJ2-2, with D uncertain. CDR3 length: 15 residues. V was shortened by 2 bases and J by 0 bases, with 7 bases between the two germline ends. Germline CDR1 PRHDT, CDR2 FYEKMQ (reference sequence). CDR3: CASSLIGANTGELFF. The CDR3 nucleotides are TGTGCCAGCAGCTTAATTGGGGCGAACACCGGGGAGCTGTTTTTT.

This clonotype occurred many times. This chain joins TRBV6-1 and TRBJ1-2; D gene unclear. Trimming took 5 bases from V and 3 from J, leaving 16 bases between them. The CDR3 loop spans 15 amino acids. CDR1 is MNHNS, CDR2 SASEGT, per germline. CDR3 DNA sequence: TGTGCCAGCAGTTCCCCCCGGGGTTCCGACTATGGCTACACCTTC. Amino acid sequence: CASSSPRGSDYGYTF.

At least ten counts were recorded for this clonotype. The rearrangement links TRBV5-8 to TRBJ1-4; TRBD1 agrees at 7 bases. The germline CDR1 and CDR2 sequences are SGHTS and YDEGEE. V shed 3 bases, J shed 6 bases, and the junction held 5 bases outside the gene matches. CDR3 length equals 14 residues. The CDR3 spells CASSWTGGDEKLFF. In DNA form, the CDR3 reads TGTGCCAGCAGCTGGACAGGTGGGGATGAAAAACTGTTTTTT.

This clonotype was observed many times. The rearrangement joins TRBV5-1 to TRBJ1-1; D ambiguous. Trimming shortened V by 0 bases and J by 0 bases, and 9 bases separated the two germline ends. The CDR3 sequence is 15 residues long. CDR1 and CDR2 (germline): SGHRS, YFSETQ. As DNA, the CDR3 is TGCGCCAGCAGCTTGGCGGTCACCATGAACACTGAAGCTTTCTTT. Translated: CASSLAVTMNTEAFF.

For the CDR3, the DNA is TGTGCCAGCAGCTTGCGGGTCTACCGCTCTGGGGCCAACGTCCTGACTTTC. It is translated as CASSLRVYRSGANVLTF. V gene TRBV5-8 combines with J gene TRBJ2-6; D unresolved. This CDR3 has 17 amino acids. Trimming stripped 1 base from V and 0 bases from J, with 11 bases between. Per the germline V gene, CDR1 is SGHTS and CDR2 is YDEGEE.

This clonotype was detected a few times. V gene TRBV4-3 combines with J gene TRBJ2-7; D call uncertain. Trimming stripped 0 bases from V and 7 bases from J, with 13 bases between. In germline, CDR1 is LGHNA, CDR2 YSLEER. CDR3 length: 14 amino acids. CDR3 region: CASSQDMGLGEQYF. The CDR3 DNA is TGCGCCAGCAGCCAAGATATGGGATTGGGTGAGCAGTACTTC.

This clonotype was observed at least ten times. The chain couples TRBV5-1 to TRBJ1-5, with 9 nucleotides matching TRBD1. Per the germline V gene, CDR1 is SGHRS and CDR2 is YFSETQ. The CDR3 totals 14 residues. The V gene end was trimmed by 1 base and the J gene end by 7 bases; junction bases not matched to a gene: 3. Here the CDR3 reads CASSLTGQGQPQHF. The CDR3 DNA sequence: TGCGCCAGCAGCTTGACAGGACAGGGGCAGCCCCAGCATTTT.

The chain links TRBV18 to TRBJ2-7; 10 nucleotides match TRBD1. The CDR3 extends over 15 amino acids. Trimming cost V 3 bases and J 6 bases; bases outside gene matches: 8. The germline gives CDR1 KGHSH, CDR2 LQKENI. DNA of the CDR3: TGTGCCAGCTCACCCACCCGGGACAGGGGACCCGAGCAGTACTTC. It translates to CASSPTRDRGPEQYF.

This clonotype was seen at least ten times. V is TRBV18 and J is TRBJ1-1, with 8 bases fitting TRBD1. This CDR3 is built from 15 residues. Germline V CDR1 and CDR2: KGHSH, LQKENI. Germline trimming cut 3 bases from V and 0 bases from J; bases unmatched to any gene: 3. The CDR3 spells CASSPTGDMNTEAFF. Here the CDR3 DNA reads TGTGCCAGCTCACCGACAGGGGATATGAACACTGAAGCTTTCTTT.

At least ten counts were recorded for this clonotype. The chain joins TRBV12-3 or TRBV12-4 to TRBJ1-5; 8 nucleotides align to TRBD1. The CDR3 is 13 residues long. V lost 9 bases to trimming and J lost 6 bases; unmatched junction nucleotides: 7. The CDR3 reads CASGAGGVQPQHF. The CDR3 region has the DNA TGTGCCAGTGGGGCAGGGGGCGTTCAGCCCCAGCATTTT.